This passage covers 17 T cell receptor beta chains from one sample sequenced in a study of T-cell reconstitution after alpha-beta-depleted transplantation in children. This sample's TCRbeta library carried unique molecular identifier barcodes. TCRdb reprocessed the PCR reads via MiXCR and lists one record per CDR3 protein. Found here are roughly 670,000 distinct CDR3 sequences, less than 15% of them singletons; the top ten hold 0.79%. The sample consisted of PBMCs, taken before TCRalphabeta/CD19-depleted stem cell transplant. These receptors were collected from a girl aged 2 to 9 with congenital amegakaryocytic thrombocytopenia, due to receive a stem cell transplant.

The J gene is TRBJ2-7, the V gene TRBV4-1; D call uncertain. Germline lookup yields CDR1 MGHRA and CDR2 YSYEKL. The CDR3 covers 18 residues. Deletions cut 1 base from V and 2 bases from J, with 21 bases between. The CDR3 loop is CASSQGAWPEVVAYEQYF. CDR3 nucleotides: TGCGCCAGCAGCCAAGGGGCTTGGCCTGAGGTGGTGGCCTACGAGCAGTACTTC.

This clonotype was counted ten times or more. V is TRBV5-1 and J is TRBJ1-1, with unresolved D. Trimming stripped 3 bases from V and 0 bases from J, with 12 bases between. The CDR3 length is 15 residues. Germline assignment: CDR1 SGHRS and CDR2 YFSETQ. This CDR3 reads CASSSHTGLNTEAFF. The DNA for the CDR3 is TGCGCCAGCAGCTCCCACACGGGGTTGAACACTGAAGCTTTCTTT.

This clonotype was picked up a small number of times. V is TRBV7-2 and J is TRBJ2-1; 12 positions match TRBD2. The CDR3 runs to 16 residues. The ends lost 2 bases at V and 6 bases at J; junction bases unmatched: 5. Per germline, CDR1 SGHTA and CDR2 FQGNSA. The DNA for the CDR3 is TGTGCCAGCAGCTTATCCCCTAGCGGGAGGGGCAATGAGCAGTTCTTC. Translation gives CASSLSPSGRGNEQFF.

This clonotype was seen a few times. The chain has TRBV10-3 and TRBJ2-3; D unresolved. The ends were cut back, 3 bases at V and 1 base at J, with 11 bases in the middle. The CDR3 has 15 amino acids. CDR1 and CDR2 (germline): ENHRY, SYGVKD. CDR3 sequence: CAISEGPGRTDTQYF. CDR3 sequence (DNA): TGTGCCATCAGTGAAGGCCCGGGCCGCACAGATACGCAGTATTTT.

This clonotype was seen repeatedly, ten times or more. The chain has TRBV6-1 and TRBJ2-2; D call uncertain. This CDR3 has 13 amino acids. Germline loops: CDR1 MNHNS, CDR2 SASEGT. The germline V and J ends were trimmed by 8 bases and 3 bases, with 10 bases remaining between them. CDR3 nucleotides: TGTGCCAGCCGGCGGATACACACCGGGGAGCTGTTTTTT. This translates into CASRRIHTGELFF.

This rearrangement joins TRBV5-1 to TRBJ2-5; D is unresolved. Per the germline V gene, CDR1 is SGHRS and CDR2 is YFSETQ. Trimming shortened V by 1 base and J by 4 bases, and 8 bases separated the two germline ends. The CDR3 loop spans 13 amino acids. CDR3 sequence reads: CASSLFVRETQYF. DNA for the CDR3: TGCGCCAGCAGCTTGTTTGTCCGAGAGACCCAGTACTTC.

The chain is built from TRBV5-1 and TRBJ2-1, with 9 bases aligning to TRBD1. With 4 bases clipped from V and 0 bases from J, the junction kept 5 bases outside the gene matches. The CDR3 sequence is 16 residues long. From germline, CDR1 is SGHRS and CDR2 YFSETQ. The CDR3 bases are TGCGCCAGCAGCGTGGGACAGGGAAGCTCCTACAATGAGCAGTTCTTC. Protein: CASSVGQGSSYNEQFF.

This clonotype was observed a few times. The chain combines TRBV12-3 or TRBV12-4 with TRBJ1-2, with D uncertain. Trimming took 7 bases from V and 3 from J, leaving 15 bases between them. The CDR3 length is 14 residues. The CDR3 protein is CASTPGVIDYGYTF. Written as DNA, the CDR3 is TGTGCCAGCACGCCGGGCGTAATTGACTATGGCTACACCTTC.

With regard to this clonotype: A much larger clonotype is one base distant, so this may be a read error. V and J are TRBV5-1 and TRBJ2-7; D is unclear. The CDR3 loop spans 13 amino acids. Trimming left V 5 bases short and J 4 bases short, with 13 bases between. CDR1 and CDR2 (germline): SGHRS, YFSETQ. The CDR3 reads CASSVYVWYEQYF. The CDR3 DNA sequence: TGCGCCAGCAGTGTTTACGTCTGGTACGAGCAGTACTTC.

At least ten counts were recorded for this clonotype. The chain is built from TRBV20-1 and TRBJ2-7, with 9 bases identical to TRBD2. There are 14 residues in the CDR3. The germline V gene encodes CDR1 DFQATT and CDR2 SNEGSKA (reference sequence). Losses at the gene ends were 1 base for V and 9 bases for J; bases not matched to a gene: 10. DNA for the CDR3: TGCAGTGCTAGAGTAGCGGGAGCTTTCCTCTCGCAGTACTTC. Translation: CSARVAGAFLSQYF.

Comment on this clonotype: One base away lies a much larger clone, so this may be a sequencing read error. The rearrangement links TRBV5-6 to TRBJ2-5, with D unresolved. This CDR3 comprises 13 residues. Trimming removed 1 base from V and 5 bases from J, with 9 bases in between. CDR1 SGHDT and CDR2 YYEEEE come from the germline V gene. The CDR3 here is CASSLHSPETQYF. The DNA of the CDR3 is TGTGCCAGCAGCTTGCACAGTCCTGAGACCCAGTACTTC.

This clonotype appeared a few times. The CDR3 spells CAISDSRRAWEQYF. CDR3 in DNA: TGTGCCATCAGTGATAGTAGGAGGGCCTGGGAGCAGTACTTC. The V and J genes are TRBV10-3 and TRBJ2-7, with D possibly TRBD2 on 6 matching bases. Looked up from germline, CDR1 is ENHRY and CDR2 is SYGVKD. The length of the CDR3 is 14 residues. V lost 3 bases and J lost 7, with 16 bases in between.

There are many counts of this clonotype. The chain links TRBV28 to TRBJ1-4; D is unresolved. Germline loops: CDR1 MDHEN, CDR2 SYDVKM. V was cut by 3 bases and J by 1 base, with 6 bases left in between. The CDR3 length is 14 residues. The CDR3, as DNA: TGTGCCAGCAGTTTTCCGGGAACTAATGAAAAACTGTTTTTT. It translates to CASSFPGTNEKLFF.

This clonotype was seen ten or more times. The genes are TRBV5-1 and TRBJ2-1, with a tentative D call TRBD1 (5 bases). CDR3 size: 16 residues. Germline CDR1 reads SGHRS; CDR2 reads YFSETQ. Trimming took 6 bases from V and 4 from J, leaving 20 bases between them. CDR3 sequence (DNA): TGCGCCAGCAACTCCCAGGGCACCCTTAAATACAATGAGCAGTTCTTC. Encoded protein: CASNSQGTLKYNEQFF.

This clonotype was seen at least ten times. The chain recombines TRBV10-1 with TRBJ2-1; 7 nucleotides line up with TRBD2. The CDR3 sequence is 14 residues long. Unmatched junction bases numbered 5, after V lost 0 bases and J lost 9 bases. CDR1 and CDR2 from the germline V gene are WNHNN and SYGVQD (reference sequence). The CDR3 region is CASSESRAGAEQFF. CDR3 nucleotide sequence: TGCGCCAGCAGTGAGTCCAGGGCGGGAGCTGAGCAGTTCTTC.

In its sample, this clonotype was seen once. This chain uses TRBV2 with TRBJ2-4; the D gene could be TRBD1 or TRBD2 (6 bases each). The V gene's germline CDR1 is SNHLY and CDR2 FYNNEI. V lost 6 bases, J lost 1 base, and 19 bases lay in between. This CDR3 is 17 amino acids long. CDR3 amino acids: CASSGGVGSVAKNIQYF. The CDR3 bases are TGTGCCAGCAGCGGGGGCGTAGGAAGCGTGGCCAAAAACATTCAGTACTTC.

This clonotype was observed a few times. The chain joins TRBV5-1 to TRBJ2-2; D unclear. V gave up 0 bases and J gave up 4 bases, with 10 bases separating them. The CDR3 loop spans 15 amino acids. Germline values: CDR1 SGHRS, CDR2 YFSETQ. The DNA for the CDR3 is TGCGCCAGCAGCTTGGAATTAGAAACCACCGGGGAGCTGTTTTTT. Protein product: CASSLELETTGELFF.